What follows are 11 T cell receptor beta chains derived from one specimen sequenced in a study of blood T cell repertoires in COVID-19. Sequencing used immunoSEQ multiplex PCR; TCRdb keeps in-frame clones, though not all of them. The table records 84,000 or so clones, 85% to 95% of them present only once. The sequencing sample was made of peripheral blood. Receptors were obtained from a woman aged 60 to 75 with active COVID-19.

The V and J genes are TRBV19 and TRBJ1-5; D is perhaps TRBD1 (5 bases). The CDR3 loop spans 16 amino acids. Germline V gene data show CDR1 as LNHDA and CDR2 as SQIVND (reference sequence). Trimming removed 6 bases at V and 2 bases at J, with 17 bases between. The chain's CDR3 is CASSVFGAGGNQPQHF. The CDR3 DNA reads TGTGCCAGTAGCGTCTTTGGGGCGGGGGGCAATCAGCCCCAGCATTTT.

The chain is built from TRBV27 and TRBJ1-3, with D possibly matching TRBD1 (5 bases). V dropped 0 bases and J dropped 2 bases, with 8 bases sitting between them. This CDR3 has 15 amino acids. The germline V gene has CDR1 MNHEY and CDR2 SMNVEV (reference sequence). CDR3 sequence reads: CASSLSGQTGNTIYF. In DNA form, the CDR3 reads TGTGCCAGCAGTTTATCAGGACAAACTGGAAACACCATATATTTT.

The rearrangement joins TRBV7-9 to TRBJ1-1, with D possibly TRBD1 on 6 matching bases. The CDR3 extends over 13 amino acids. Trimming removed 5 bases from V and 9 bases from J, with 16 bases in between. Looked up from germline, CDR1 is SEHNR and CDR2 is FQNEAQ (reference sequence). The CDR3 here is CASSPGAVRQAFF. The CDR3 nucleotides read TGTGCCAGCAGCCCAGGGGCGGTACGACAAGCTTTCTTT.

The chain joins TRBV2 to TRBJ1-4, with TRBD1 matching 7 bases. V was clipped by 5 bases and J by 3 bases; unmatched bases: 3. Germline CDR1 reads SNHLY; CDR2 reads FYNNEI. The CDR3 is made up of 14 amino acids. The CDR3 sequence: CASSTGVANEKLFF. CDR3 DNA sequence: TGTGCCAGCAGTACAGGGGTTGCTAATGAAAAACTGTTTTTT.

The chain links TRBV7-2 to TRBJ2-3, with TRBD2 matching over 12 bases. The V segment lost 5 bases and the J segment 5 bases; nucleotides outside the gene matches: 2. Looked up from germline, CDR1 is SGHTA and CDR2 is FQGNSA. This CDR3 is 14 amino acids long. CDR3 protein: CASSRGLAGDTQYF. For the CDR3, the DNA is TGTGCCAGCAGCCGGGGACTAGCGGGAGATACGCAGTATTTT.

The chain combines TRBV5-4 with TRBJ2-1; 7 bases are a match to TRBD1. CDR1 and CDR2 from the germline V gene are SGHNT and YYREEE (reference sequence). CDR3 length: 15 amino acids. Unmatched junction bases numbered 14, after V lost 10 bases and J lost 4 bases. DNA for the CDR3: TGTGCCTCAGCAGGGGCCGACAGGGATTACAATGAGCAGTTCTTC. This translates into CASAGADRDYNEQFF.

The rearrangement uses TRBV7-3 and TRBJ2-5; 7 nucleotides line up with TRBD1. The CDR3 loop spans 16 amino acids. Germline CDR1 SGHTA, CDR2 FQGTGA. Germline trimming cut 3 bases from V and 5 bases from J; bases unmatched to any gene: 12. The CDR3 DNA reads as TGTGCCAGCAGCTTCCCTGGGACAGCCGAGGTGGAGACCCAGTACTTC. It yields the protein CASSFPGTAEVETQYF.

The chain has TRBV7-9 and TRBJ1-6, with D tentatively TRBD1 (5 bases). Trimming cost V 1 base and J 7 bases, with 8 bases left between them. The CDR3 extends over 14 amino acids. Germline V gene lookup returns CDR1 SEHNR and CDR2 FQNEAQ (reference sequence). The CDR3 spells CASSLEGSNSPLHF. The CDR3 DNA reads as TGTGCCAGCAGCTTAGAGGGGTCAAATTCACCCCTCCACTTT.

The chain joins TRBV11-2 to TRBJ2-7, with D perhaps matching TRBD2 (7 bases). Per the germline V gene, CDR1 is SGHAT and CDR2 is FQNNGV. The CDR3 totals 18 residues. V lost 3 bases and J 2 bases, leaving 23 bases between the germline ends. The CDR3 DNA is TGTGCCAGCAGCTTCATGCGGGGGCCCAACCTTCCCACCTACGAGCAGTACTTC. Amino acid sequence: CASSFMRGPNLPTYEQYF.

Only one count was recorded for this clone. V is TRBV7-2 and J is TRBJ1-1; weak D call: TRBD1 (5 bases). This CDR3 comprises 13 residues. Per germline, CDR1 SGHTA and CDR2 FQGNSA. Trimming took off 3 bases at V and 4 bases at J, with 9 bases between the two ends. The CDR3 DNA follows: TGTGCCAGCAGCTTCCAGGGTGGCACTGAAGCTTTCTTT. As protein: CASSFQGGTEAFF.

DNA for the CDR3: TGTGCCAGCAGCCAAGATTTGGGCGGAGGCATTCAGTACTTC. Encoded protein: CASSQDLGGGIQYF. The rearrangement links TRBV3-1 (or the pseudogene TRBV3-2) to TRBJ2-4; D may be TRBD2 (5 bases). CDR1 and CDR2 (germline): LGHDT, YNNKEL (reference sequence). The CDR3 consists of 14 residues. V lost 0 bases to trimming and J lost 9 bases, with 12 bases between them.